The present entry profiles one T cell receptor (beta chain) with its context. This specimen belongs to a study of blood T cell repertoires in COVID-19. The CDR3 is made up of 16 amino acids. Trimming took 0 bases from V and 6 from J; bases not matched to a gene: 10. Germline V gives CDR1 SEHNR, CDR2 FQNEAQ (reference sequence). The table came from immunoSEQ multiplex PCR; TCRdb's copy has only in-frame clones and leaves some out. The profile covers roughly 100,000 clones, with roughly 87% appearing a single time and 4.1% taken by the ten largest. The gene calls are TRBV7-9 and TRBJ1-2, with 7 bases identical to TRBD1. The origin of this receptor is a man aged 50 to 59 with acute or convalescent COVID-19. The sample comprised peripheral blood. The CDR3: CASSLASDRVRNGYTF. For the CDR3, the DNA is TGTGCCAGCAGCTTAGCCTCAGACAGGGTGCGTAATGGCTACACCTTC.